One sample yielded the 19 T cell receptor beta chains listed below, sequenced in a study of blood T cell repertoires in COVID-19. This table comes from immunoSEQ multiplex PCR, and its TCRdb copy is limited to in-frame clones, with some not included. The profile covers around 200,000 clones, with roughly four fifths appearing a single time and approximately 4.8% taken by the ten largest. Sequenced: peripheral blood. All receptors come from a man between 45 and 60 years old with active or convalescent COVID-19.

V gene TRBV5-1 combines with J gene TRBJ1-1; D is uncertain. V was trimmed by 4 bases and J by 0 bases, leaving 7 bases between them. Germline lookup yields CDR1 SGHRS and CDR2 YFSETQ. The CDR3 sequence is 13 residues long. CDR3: CASSPLLNTEAFF. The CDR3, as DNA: TGCGCCAGCAGCCCCCTACTGAACACTGAAGCTTTCTTT.

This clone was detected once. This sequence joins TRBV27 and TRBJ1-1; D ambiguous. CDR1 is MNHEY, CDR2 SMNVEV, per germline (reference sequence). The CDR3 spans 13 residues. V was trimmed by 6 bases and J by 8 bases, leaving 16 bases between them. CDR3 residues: CASSPTWRNEAFF. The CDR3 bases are TGTGCCAGCAGCCCCACTTGGCGGAACGAAGCTTTCTTT.

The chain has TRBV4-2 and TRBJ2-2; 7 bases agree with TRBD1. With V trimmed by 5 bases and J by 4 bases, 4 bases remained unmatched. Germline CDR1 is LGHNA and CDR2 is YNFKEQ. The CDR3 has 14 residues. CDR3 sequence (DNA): TGTGCCAGCAGCGTGACAGGGATCACCGGGGAGCTGTTTTTT. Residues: CASSVTGITGELFF.

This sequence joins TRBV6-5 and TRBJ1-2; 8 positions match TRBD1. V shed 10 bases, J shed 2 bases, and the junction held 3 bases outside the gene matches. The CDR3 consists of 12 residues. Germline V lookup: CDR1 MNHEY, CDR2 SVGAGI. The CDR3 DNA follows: TGTGCCACTTGGACAGGGAACTATGGCTACACCTTC. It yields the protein CATWTGNYGYTF.

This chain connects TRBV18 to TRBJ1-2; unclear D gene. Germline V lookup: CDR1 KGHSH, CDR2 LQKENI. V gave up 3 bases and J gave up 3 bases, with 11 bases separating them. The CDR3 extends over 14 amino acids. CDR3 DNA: TGTGCCAGCTCACCTTCTTCGGGAGACTATGGCTACACCTTC. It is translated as CASSPSSGDYGYTF.

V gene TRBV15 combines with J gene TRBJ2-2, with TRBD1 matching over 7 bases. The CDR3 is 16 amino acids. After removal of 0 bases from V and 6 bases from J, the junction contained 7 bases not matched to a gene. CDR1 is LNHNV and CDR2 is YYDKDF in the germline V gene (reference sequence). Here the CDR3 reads CATSRDYRGIAGELFF. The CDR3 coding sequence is TGTGCCACCAGCAGAGACTACAGGGGTATCGCCGGGGAGCTGTTTTTT. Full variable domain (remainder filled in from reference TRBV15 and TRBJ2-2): DAMVIQNPRYQVTQFGKPVTLSCSQTLNHNVMYWYQQKSSQAPKLLFHYYDKDFNNEADTPDNFQSRRPNTSFCFLDIRSPGLGDTAMYLCATSRDYRGIAGELFFGEGSRLTVL.

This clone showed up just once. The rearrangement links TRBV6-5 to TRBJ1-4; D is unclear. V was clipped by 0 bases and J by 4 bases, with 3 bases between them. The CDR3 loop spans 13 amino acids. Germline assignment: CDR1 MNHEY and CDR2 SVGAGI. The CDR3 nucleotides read TGTGCCAGCAGTTACTCCCATAATGAAAAACTGTTTTTT. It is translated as CASSYSHNEKLFF.

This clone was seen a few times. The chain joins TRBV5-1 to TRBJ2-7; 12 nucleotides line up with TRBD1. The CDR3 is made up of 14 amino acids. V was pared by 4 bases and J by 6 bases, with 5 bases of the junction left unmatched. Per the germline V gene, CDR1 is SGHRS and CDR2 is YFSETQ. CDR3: CASSGGQGAVEQYF. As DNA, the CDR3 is TGCGCCAGCAGCGGGGGACAGGGGGCGGTCGAGCAGTACTTC.

CDR3 sequence: CASSYLRTGFYEQYF. In DNA form, the CDR3 reads TGTGCCAGCAGTTACTTAAGGACAGGTTTCTACGAGCAGTACTTC. The J gene is TRBJ2-7, the V gene TRBV6-2 or TRBV6-3; 7 nucleotides match TRBD1. Trimming took 1 base from V and 3 from J; bases not matched to a gene: 6. Per the germline V gene, CDR1 is MNHEY and CDR2 is SVGEGT. The CDR3 consists of 15 residues.

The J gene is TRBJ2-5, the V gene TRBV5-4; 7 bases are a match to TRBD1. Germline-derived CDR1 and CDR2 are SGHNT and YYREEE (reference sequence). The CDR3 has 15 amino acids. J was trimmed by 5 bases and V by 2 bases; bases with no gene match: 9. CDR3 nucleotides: TGTGCCAGCAGCTTTCAAAGGGGGCGCGTGGAGACCCAGTACTTC. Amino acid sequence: CASSFQRGRVETQYF.

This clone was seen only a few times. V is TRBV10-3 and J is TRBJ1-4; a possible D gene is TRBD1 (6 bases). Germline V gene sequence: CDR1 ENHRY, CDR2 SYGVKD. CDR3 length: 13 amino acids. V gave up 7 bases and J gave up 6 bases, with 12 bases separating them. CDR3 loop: CAIKSGADEKLFF. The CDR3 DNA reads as TGTGCCATCAAGTCAGGGGCCGATGAAAAACTGTTTTTT.

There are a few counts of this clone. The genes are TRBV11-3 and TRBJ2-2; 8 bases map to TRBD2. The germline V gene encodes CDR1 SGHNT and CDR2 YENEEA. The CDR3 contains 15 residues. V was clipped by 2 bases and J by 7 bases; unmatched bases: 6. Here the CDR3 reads CASSLYGGAGGELFF. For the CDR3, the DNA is TGTGCCAGCAGCTTATACGGGGGGGCCGGCGGGGAGCTGTTTTTT.

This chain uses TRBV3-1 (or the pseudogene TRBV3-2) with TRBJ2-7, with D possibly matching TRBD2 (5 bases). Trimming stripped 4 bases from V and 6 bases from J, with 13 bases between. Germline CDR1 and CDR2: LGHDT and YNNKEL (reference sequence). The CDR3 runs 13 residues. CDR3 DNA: TGTGCCAGCAGCCCTATACTAGGCGGCGAGCAGTACTTC. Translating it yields CASSPILGGEQYF.

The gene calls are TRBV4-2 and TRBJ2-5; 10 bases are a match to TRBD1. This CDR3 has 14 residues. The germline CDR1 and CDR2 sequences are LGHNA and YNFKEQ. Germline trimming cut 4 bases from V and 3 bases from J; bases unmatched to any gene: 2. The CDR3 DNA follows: TGTGCCAGCAGCCTCGGACAGGGGGAAGAGACCCAGTACTTC. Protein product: CASSLGQGEETQYF.

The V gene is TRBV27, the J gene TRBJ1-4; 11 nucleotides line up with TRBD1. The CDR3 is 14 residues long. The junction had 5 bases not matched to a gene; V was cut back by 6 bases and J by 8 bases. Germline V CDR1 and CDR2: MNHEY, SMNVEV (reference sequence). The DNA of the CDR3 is TGTGCCAGCAGCGGGACAGGGGGAAGGGAAAAACTGTTTTTT. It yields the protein CASSGTGGREKLFF. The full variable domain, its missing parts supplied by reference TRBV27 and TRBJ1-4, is EAQVTQNPRYLITVTGKKLTVTCSQNMNHEYMSWYRQDPGLGLRQIYYSMNVEVTDKGDVPEGYKVSRKEKRNFPLILESPSPNQTSLYFCASSGTGGREKLFFGSGTQLSVL.

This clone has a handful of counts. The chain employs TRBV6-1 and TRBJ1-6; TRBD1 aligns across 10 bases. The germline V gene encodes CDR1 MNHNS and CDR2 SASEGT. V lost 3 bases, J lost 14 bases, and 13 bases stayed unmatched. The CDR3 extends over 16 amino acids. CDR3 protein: CASSDAGTGVFLALHF. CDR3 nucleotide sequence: TGTGCCAGCAGTGACGCCGGGACAGGGGTTTTTTTAGCCCTCCACTTT.

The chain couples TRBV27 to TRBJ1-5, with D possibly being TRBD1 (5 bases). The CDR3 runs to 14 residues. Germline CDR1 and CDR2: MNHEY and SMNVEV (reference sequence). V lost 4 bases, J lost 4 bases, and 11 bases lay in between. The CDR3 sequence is CASSSARGNQPQHF. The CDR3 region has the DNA TGTGCCAGCAGTTCCGCCCGGGGGAATCAGCCCCAGCATTTT.

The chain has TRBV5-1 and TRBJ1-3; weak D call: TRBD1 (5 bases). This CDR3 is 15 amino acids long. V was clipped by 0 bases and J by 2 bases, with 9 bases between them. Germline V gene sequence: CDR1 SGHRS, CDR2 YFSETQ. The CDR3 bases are TGCGCCAGCAGCTTGGGGCAGGGCCCTGGAAACACCATATATTTT. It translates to CASSLGQGPGNTIYF.

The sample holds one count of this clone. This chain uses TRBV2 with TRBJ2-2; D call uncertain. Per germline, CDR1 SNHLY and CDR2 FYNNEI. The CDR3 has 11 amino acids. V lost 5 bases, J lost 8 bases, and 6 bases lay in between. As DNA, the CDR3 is TGTGCCAGCAGTTACGCGGGGGAGCTGTTTTTT. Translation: CASSYAGELFF.